The clone carrying this TCR beta chain was seen many times. The antigen is not known. This specimen belongs to a study of T cells after yellow fever vaccination. Turning to the study itself: Those fractions that held only low numbers of cells were prepared using the SMART-Seq v4 Ultra Low Input RNA kit. Study observations and caveats: Although most clonotypes did not, a small share appeared in both CD4 and CD8 compartments. Secondary responses were weaker yet peaked faster, day 5 versus 15. Contaminating bulk clonotypes could be abundant in FACS-sorted repertoires.

Via MiXCR, TCRdb re-called the 5' RACE reads, giving one row per CDR3 protein. The sample yields 250,000 to 400,000 distinct CDR3 sequences, around 4.3% seen once. The CDR3 contains 14 residues. Germline CDR1 and CDR2: SEHNR and FQNEAQ (reference sequence). With 5 bases removed from V and 3 bases from J, the gap between germline ends came to 14 bases. The V gene is TRBV7-9, the J gene TRBJ2-7; D is perhaps TRBD2 (6 bases). Sample: PBMCs, taken 15 days after the yellow fever booster vaccination. The source of this sequence is a man younger than 35 who received the YFV17D yellow fever vaccine. The chain's CDR3 is CASSNPGLLYEQYF. The DNA of the CDR3 is TGTGCCAGCAGCAACCCGGGACTGCTCTACGAGCAGTACTTC. The full variable domain, completed using reference TRBV7-9 and TRBJ2-7, is DTGVSQNPRHKITKRGQNVTFRCDPISEHNRLYWYRQTLGQGPEFLTYFQNEAQLEKSRLLSDRFSAERPKGSFSTLEIQRTEQGDSAMYLCASSNPGLLYEQYFGPGTRLTVT.